This T cell receptor (beta chain) was captured in a study of shared clonotypes between healthy human individuals. This CDR3 spans 14 amino acids. From germline, CDR1 is SNHLY and CDR2 FYNNEI. Trimming shortened V by 6 bases and J by 0 bases, and 9 bases separated the two germline ends. TCRdb's table, derived via immunoSEQ multiplex PCR, lists solely in-frame clones and lacks some. The profile shows roughly 1.4 million clones, roughly 98.5% of them singletons. The J gene is TRBJ2-1, the V gene TRBV2; D may be TRBD1 or TRBD2 (5 bases each). The sample comprised naive CD4+ T cells sorted from blood. Subset indicated: CD45RA+ positively selected. The receptor's source is a man aged 25-45 years in good health. The CDR3 bases are TGTGCCAGCAGGGAGGACAACTCCTACAATGAGCAGTTCTTC. Its translation: CASREDNSYNEQFF.